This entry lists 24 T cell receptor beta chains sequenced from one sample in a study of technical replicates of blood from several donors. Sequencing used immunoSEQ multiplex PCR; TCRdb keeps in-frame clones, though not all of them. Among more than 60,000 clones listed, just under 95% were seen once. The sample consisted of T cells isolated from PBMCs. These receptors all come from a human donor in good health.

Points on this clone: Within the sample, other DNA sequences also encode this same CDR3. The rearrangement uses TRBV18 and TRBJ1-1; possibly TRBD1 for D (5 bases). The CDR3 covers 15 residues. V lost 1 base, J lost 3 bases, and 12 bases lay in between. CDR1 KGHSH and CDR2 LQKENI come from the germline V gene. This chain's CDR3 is CASSPLAGQDTEAFF. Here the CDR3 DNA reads TGTGCCAGCTCACCACTGGCAGGGCAAGACACTGAAGCTTTCTTT. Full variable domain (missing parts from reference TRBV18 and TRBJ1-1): NAGVMQNPRHLVRRRGQEARLRCSPMKGHSHVYWYRQLPEEGLKFMVYLQKENIIDESGMPKERFSAEFPKEGPSILRIQQVVRGDSAAYFCASSPLAGQDTEAFFGQGTRLTVV.

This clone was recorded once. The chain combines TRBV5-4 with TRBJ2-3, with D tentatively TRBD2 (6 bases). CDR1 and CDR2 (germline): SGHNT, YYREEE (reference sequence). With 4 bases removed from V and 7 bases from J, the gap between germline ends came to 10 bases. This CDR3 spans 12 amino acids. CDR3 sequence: CASSPEGNTQYF. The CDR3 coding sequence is TGTGCCAGCAGCCCGGAGGGGAATACGCAGTATTTT. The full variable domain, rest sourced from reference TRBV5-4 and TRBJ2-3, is ETGVTQSPTHLIKTRGQQVTLRCSSQSGHNTVSWYQQALGQGPQFIFQYYREEENGRGNFPPRFSGLQFPNYSSELNVNALELDDSALYLCASSPEGNTQYFGPGTRLTVL.

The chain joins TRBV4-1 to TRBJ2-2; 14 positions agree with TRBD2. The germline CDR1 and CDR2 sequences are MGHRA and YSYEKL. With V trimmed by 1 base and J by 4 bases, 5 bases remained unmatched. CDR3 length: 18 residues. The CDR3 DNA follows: TGCGCCAGCAGCCAAGGGGGACTAGCGGGAGTCGGCACCGGGGAGCTGTTTTTT. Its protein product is CASSQGGLAGVGTGELFF.

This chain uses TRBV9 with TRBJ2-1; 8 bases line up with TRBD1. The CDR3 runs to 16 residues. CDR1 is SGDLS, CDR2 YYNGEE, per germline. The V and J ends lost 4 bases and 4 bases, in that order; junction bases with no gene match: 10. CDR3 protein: CASSPPDRGPYNEQFF. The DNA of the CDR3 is TGTGCCAGCAGCCCCCCCGACAGGGGACCATACAATGAGCAGTTCTTC.

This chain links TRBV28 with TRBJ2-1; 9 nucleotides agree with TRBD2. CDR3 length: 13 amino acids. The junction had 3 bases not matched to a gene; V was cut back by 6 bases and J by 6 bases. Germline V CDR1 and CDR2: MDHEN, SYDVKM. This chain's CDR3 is CASRTSGTNEQFF. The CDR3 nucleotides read TGTGCCAGCAGGACTAGCGGAACCAATGAGCAGTTCTTC. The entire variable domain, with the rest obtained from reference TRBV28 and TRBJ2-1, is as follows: DVKVTQSSRYLVKRTGEKVFLECVQDMDHENMFWYRQDPGLGLRLIYFSYDVKMKEKGDIPEGYSVSREKKERFSLILESASTNQTSMYLCASRTSGTNEQFFGPGTRLTVL.

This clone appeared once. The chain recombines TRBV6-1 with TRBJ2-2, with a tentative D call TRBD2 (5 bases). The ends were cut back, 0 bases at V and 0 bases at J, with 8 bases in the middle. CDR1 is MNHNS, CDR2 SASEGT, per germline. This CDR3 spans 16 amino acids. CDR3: CASSEAAGSNTGELFF. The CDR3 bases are TGTGCCAGCAGTGAAGCGGCGGGCTCGAACACCGGGGAGCTGTTTTTT.

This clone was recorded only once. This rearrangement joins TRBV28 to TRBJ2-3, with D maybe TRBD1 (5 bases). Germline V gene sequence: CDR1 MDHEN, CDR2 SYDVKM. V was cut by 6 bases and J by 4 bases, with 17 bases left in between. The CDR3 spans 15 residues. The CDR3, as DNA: TGTGCCAGCAGCCCCGAGATGTGGGGCCCAGATACGCAGTATTTT. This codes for CASSPEMWGPDTQYF.

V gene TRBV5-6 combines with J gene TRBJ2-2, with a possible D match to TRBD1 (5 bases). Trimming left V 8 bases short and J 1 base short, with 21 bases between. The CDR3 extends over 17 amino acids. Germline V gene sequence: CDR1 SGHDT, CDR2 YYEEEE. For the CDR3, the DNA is TGTGCCAGTTTTAACCTGTTTGGGGCAAGGAACACCGGGGAGCTGTTTTTT. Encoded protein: CASFNLFGARNTGELFF.

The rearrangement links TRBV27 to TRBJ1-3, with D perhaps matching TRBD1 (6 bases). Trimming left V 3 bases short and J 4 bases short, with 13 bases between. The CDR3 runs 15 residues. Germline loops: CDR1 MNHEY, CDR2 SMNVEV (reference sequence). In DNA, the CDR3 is TGTGCCAGCAGTTTGCAGGGGAGCGGAGGAAACACCATATATTTT. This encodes CASSLQGSGGNTIYF.

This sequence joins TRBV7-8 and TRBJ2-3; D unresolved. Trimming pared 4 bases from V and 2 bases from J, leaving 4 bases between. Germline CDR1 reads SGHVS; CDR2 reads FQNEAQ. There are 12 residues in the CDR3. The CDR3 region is CASSSNTDTQYF. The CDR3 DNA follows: TGTGCCAGCAGCTCTAACACAGATACGCAGTATTTT.

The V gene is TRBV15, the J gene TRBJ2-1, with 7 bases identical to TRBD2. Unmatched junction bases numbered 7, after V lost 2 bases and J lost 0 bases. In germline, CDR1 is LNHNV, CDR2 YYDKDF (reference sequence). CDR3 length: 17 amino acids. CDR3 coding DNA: TGTGCCACCAGCAGAACATTCCTAGCGGTCTCCTACAATGAGCAGTTCTTC. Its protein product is CATSRTFLAVSYNEQFF.

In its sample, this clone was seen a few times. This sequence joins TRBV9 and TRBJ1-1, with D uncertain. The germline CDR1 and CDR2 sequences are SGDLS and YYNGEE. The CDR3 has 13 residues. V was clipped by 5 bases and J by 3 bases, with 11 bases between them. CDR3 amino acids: CASSEGGHTEAFF. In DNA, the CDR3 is TGTGCCAGCAGTGAGGGAGGTCACACTGAAGCTTTCTTT.

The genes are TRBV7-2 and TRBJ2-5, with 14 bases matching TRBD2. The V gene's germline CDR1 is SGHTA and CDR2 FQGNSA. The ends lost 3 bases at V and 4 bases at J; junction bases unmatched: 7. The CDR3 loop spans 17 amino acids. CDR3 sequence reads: CASSFSGLAGVGETQYF. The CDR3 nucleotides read TGTGCCAGCAGCTTTTCGGGACTAGCGGGAGTGGGAGAGACCCAGTACTTC. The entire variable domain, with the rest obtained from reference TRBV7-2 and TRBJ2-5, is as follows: GAGVSQSPSNKVTEKGKDVELRCDPISGHTALYWYRQSLGQGLEFLIYFQGNSAPDKSGLPSDRFSAERTGGSVSTLTIQRTQQEDSAVYLCASSFSGLAGVGETQYFGPGTRLLVL.

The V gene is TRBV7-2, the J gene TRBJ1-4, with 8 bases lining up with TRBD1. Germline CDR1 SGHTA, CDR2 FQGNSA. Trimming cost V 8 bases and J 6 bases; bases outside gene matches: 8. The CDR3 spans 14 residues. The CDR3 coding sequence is TGTGCCAGCCGTCCAGGACAGGGATATGAAAAACTGTTTTTT. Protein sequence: CASRPGQGYEKLFF.

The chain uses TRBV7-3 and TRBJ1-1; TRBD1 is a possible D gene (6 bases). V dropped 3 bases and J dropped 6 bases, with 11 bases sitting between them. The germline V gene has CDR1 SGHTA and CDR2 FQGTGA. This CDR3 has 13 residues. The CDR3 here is CASSFLDSAEAFF. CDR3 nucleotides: TGTGCCAGCAGCTTCCTGGACAGCGCTGAAGCTTTCTTT. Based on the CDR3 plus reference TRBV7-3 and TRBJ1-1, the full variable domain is GAGVSQTPSNKVTEKGKYVELRCDPISGHTALYWYRQSLGQGPEFLIYFQGTGAADDSGLPNDRFFAVRPEGSVSTLKIQRTERGDSAVYLCASSFLDSAEAFFGQGTRLTVV.

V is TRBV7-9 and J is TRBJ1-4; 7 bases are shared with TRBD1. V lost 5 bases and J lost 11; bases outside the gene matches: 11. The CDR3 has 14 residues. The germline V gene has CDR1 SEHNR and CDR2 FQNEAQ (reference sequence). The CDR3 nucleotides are TGTGCCAGCAGCCAGGACAGGTTCGAAGGGAAACTGTTTTTT. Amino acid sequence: CASSQDRFEGKLFF.

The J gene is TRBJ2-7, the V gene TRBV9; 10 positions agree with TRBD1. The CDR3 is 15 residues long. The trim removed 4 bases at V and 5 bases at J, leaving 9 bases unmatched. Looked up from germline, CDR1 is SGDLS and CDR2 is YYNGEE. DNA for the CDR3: TGTGCCAGCAGCACCTTAGCCGGGACAGGGGACGAGCAGTACTTC. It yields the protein CASSTLAGTGDEQYF.

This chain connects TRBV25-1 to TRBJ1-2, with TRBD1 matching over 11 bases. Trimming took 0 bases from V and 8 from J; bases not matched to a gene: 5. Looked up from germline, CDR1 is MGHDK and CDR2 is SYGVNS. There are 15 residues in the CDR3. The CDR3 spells CASSEYGRTGGGYTF. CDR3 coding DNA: TGTGCCAGCAGTGAATATGGGAGGACAGGGGGCGGCTACACCTTC.

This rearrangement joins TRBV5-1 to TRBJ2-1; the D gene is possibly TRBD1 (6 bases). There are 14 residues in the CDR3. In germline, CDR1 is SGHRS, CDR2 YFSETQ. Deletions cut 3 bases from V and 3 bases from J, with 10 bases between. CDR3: CASSYQGSYNEQFF. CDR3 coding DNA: TGCGCCAGCAGCTACCAGGGGAGCTACAATGAGCAGTTCTTC.

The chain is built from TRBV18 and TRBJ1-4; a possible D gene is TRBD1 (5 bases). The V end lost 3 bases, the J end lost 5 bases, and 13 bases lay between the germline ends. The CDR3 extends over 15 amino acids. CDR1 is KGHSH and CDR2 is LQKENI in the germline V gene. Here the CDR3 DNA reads TGTGCCAGCTCACCTCCAAGGGGTAGCAATGAAAAACTGTTTTTT. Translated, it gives CASSPPRGSNEKLFF.

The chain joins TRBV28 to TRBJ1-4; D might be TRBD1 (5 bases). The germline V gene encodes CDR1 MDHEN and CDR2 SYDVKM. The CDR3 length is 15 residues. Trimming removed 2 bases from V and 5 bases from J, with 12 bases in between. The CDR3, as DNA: TGTGCCAGCAGTTTACCCCAGGGCCTAAATGAAAAACTGTTTTTT. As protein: CASSLPQGLNEKLFF.

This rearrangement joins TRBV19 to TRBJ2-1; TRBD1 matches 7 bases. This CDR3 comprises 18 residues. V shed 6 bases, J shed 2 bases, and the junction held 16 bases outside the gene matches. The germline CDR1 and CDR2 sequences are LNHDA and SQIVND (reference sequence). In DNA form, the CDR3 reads TGTGCCAGTAGGAAGGATCACCGGGACAGCGCGGCCTACAATGAGCAGTTCTTC. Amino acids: CASRKDHRDSAAYNEQFF.

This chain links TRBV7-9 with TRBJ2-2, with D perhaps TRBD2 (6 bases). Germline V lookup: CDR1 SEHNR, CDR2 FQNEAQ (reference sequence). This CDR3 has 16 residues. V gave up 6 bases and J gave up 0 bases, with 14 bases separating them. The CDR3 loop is CASRPWGETNTGELFF. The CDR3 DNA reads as TGTGCCAGCAGGCCTTGGGGGGAAACGAACACCGGGGAGCTGTTTTTT.

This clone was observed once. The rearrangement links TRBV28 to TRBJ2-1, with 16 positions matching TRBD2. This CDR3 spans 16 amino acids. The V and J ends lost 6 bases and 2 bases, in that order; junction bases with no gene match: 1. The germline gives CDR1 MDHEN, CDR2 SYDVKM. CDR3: CASRGTSGRAYNEQFF. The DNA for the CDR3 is TGTGCCAGCAGGGGGACTAGCGGGAGGGCCTACAATGAGCAGTTCTTC.